The clone carrying this TCR beta chain was recorded at least ten times. The entry originates in a study of early T cells in non-severe SARS-CoV-2 infection. Trimming took 5 bases from V and 0 from J; bases not matched to a gene: 4. The CDR3 loop spans 17 amino acids. TCRdb reprocessed the 5' RACE reads via MiXCR and lists one record per CDR3 protein. Of 60,000 or so distinct CDR3 sequences listed, 12% are singletons. The sequence was collected from an adult who was a healthcare worker with PCR-confirmed SARS-CoV-2 infection or an uninfected control (not recorded which). Source material: whole blood. This sequence joins TRBV12-3 or TRBV12-4 and TRBJ2-2; TRBD1 agrees at 12 bases. CDR3 sequence reads: CASSGTGGLSNTGELFF. The CDR3 nucleotides are TGTGCCAGCAGTGGGACAGGGGGCCTTTCGAACACCGGGGAGCTGTTTTTT.